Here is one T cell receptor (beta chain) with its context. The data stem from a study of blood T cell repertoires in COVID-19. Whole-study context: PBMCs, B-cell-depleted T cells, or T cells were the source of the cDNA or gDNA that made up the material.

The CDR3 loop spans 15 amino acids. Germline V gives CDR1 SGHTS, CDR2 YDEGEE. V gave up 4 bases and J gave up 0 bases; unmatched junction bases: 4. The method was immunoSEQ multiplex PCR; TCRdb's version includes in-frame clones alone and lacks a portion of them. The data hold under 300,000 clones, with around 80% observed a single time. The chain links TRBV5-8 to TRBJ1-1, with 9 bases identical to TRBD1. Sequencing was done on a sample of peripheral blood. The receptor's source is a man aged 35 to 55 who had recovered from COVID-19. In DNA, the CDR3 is TGTGCCAGCAGCGGGGGGACAGGGCTGAACACTGAAGCTTTCTTT. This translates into CASSGGTGLNTEAFF.